Below, one TCR beta chain is given with its context. The antigen remains unidentified. The repertoire was sequenced with immunoSEQ multiplex PCR; TCRdb's copy has only in-frame clones and lacks some. This sample has about 50,000 clones, with over 70% found just once. Trimming removed 9 bases from V and 4 bases from J, with 21 bases in between. CDR1 is SNHLY and CDR2 is FYNNEI in the germline V gene. The CDR3 runs 15 residues. Time point specified: week 47, end of study. Doses consisted of 300 ug of mutant IDH1 20-mer peptide each, paired with topical imiquimod. The sample is drawn from a study of a mutant IDH1 vaccine in newly diagnosed glioma. Study-wide background: Either 4-6 weeks after radiotherapy alone or alongside temozolomide, vaccination was begun.

The sample consisted of PBMCs, taken from a glioma patient whose treatment included an IDH1 peptide vaccine. This sequence was found in a man over 45 with glioma. This chain connects TRBV2 to TRBJ2-5; TRBD1 or TRBD2 may be the D gene (5 bases each). CDR3 DNA: TGTGCCAGTAACCTTGTCTCGGGGCGCGGAGAGACCCAGTACTTC. Residues: CASNLVSGRGETQYF.